The 30 T cell receptor beta chains given below trace back to one sample, sequenced in a study of monozygotic twins with inflammatory bowel disease. TCRdb re-analyzed the 5' RACE reads; it lists each CDR3 protein once, without DNA. Its table lists 140,000 to 150,000 distinct CDR3 sequences. Sequencing was carried out using blood. Receptors were obtained from a human donor with ulcerative colitis or Crohn's disease, or a healthy co-twin of an affected twin (not recorded which).

CDR3 region: CSARDVREANYGYTF. This rearrangement joins TRBV20-1 to TRBJ1-2. CDR1 is DFQATT and CDR2 is SNEGSKA in the germline V gene (reference sequence). This CDR3 contains 15 residues.

The V gene is TRBV28, the J gene TRBJ1-1. The CDR3 covers 14 residues. CDR1 is MDHEN, CDR2 SYDVKM, per germline. CDR3 sequence: CASSFYQTTTEAFF.

The chain recombines TRBV28 with TRBJ2-3; the TRBD1 assignment by TCRdb is unverifiable without DNA. This CDR3 is built from 16 residues. Germline V gene data show CDR1 as MDHEN and CDR2 as SYDVKM. The CDR3 here is CASSTKQGFGTDTQYF.

The V and J genes are TRBV27 and TRBJ1-1; TCRdb picks TRBD1, but there is no DNA to check that call. The CDR3 is 17 residues long. Germline V CDR1 and CDR2: MNHEY, SMNVEV (reference sequence). This CDR3 is CASSFDRGPSVHTEAFF.

The chain carries TRBV7-9 and TRBJ1-1; checking the TCRdb D call of TRBD1 is not possible without DNA. Per the germline V gene, CDR1 is SEHNR and CDR2 is FQNEAQ (reference sequence). The CDR3 consists of 15 residues. The CDR3 here is CASSLGGRVNTEAFF.

V gene TRBV7-3 combines with J gene TRBJ1-1; the D call from TCRdb, TRBD1, cannot be confirmed without DNA. The CDR3 runs to 16 residues. Looked up from germline, CDR1 is SGHTA and CDR2 is FQGTGA. Here the CDR3 reads CASSLIGQLENTEAFF. Filled out from reference TRBV7-3 and TRBJ1-1, the complete variable domain reads GAGVSQTPSNKVTEKGKYVELRCDPISGHTALYWYRQSLGQGPEFLIYFQGTGAADDSGLPNDRFFAVRPEGSVSTLKIQRTERGDSAVYLCASSLIGQLENTEAFFGQGTRLTVV.

The chain employs TRBV5-5 and TRBJ1-6; TCRdb reports TRBD1, a call that lacks DNA to check it against. The CDR3 consists of 16 residues. From germline, CDR1 is SGHKS and CDR2 YYEKEE (reference sequence). This CDR3 is CASSLRGREYNSPLHF.

The CDR3 protein is CASSLGSLEQYF. This chain connects TRBV12-3 or TRBV12-4 to TRBJ2-7. The CDR3 length is 12 residues.

The rearrangement links TRBV11-2 to TRBJ2-4; the D call from TCRdb, TRBD1, cannot be confirmed without DNA. Germline CDR1 reads SGHAT; CDR2 reads FQNNGV. The CDR3 sequence is 16 residues long. CDR3 loop: CASSHYRGLAKNIQYF.

The chain couples TRBV3-1 to TRBJ1-5. Germline CDR1 and CDR2: LGHDT and YNNKEL (reference sequence). The CDR3 consists of 14 residues. CDR3 loop: CASSQSAGHQPQHF.

This chain uses TRBV7-8 with TRBJ2-5. Germline CDR1 SGHVS, CDR2 FQNEAQ. The length of the CDR3 is 15 residues. The CDR3 protein is CASSLGFGVAETQYF.

V gene TRBV24-1 combines with J gene TRBJ1-1; the TRBD1 assignment by TCRdb is unverifiable without DNA. This CDR3 has 14 amino acids. Germline loops: CDR1 KGHDR, CDR2 SFDVKD. CDR3 in amino acids: CATSDQGRNAEAFF.

The V and J genes are TRBV29-1 and TRBJ1-3; the TRBD1 assignment by TCRdb is unverifiable without DNA. From germline, CDR1 is SQVTM and CDR2 ANQGSEA. The CDR3 spans 14 residues. The CDR3 loop is CSVKDRGQGNTIYF.

The chain uses TRBV7-2 and TRBJ2-1; TCRdb gives TRBD2 as the D gene, but with no DNA this cannot be confirmed. Looked up from germline, CDR1 is SGHTA and CDR2 is FQGNSA. The CDR3 is 16 amino acids. The CDR3: CASSLTLAGGRDEQFF.

The rearrangement uses TRBV19 and TRBJ2-1. The CDR3 spans 14 residues. CDR1 is LNHDA and CDR2 is SQIVND in the germline V gene (reference sequence). The CDR3 region is CASNKAGSYNEQFF.

The CDR3 is CSARDPTGAGGSGANVLTF. The V and J genes are TRBV20-1 and TRBJ2-6; absent DNA, TCRdb's TRBD1 call cannot be checked. CDR3 length equals 19 residues. Germline-derived CDR1 and CDR2 are DFQATT and SNEGSKA (reference sequence).

The V call is TRBV11-2, the J call TRBJ2-1; the TRBD2 assignment by TCRdb is unverifiable without DNA. CDR1 SGHAT and CDR2 FQNNGV come from the germline V gene. The CDR3 is 15 amino acids. CDR3 loop: CASSYPSGRESEQFF.

This chain connects TRBV20-1 to TRBJ2-3. Germline loops: CDR1 DFQATT, CDR2 SNEGSKA (reference sequence). CDR3 length: 16 residues. This CDR3 reads CSARDFEGIGVDTQYF.

The V and J genes are TRBV12-3 or TRBV12-4 and TRBJ2-3; TCRdb's D call of TRBD2 is untestable without DNA. The CDR3 covers 16 residues. CDR3 sequence reads: CASSLRAGGSTDTQYF.

The rearrangement joins TRBV27 to TRBJ1-6; there is no DNA to check the TCRdb D call of TRBD1. The germline V gene encodes CDR1 MNHEY and CDR2 SMNVEV (reference sequence). The length of the CDR3 is 15 residues. The CDR3 sequence: CASTLGGTPNSPLHF.

The rearrangement joins TRBV10-3 to TRBJ1-1; the TCRdb D gene call, TRBD1, has no DNA to confirm it. Per the germline V gene, CDR1 is ENHRY and CDR2 is SYGVKD. The CDR3 covers 18 residues. CDR3 residues: CAISVTRHPDRLYTEAFF.

The V gene is TRBV12-3 or TRBV12-4, the J gene TRBJ2-5; the TCRdb D gene call, TRBD1, has no DNA to confirm it. The CDR3 consists of 17 residues. This chain's CDR3 is CASSLGRGRPLQETQYF.

This sequence joins TRBV3-1 and TRBJ1-4. CDR3 length: 13 residues. Germline CDR1 is LGHDT and CDR2 is YNNKEL (reference sequence). The chain's CDR3 is CASSQDGATELFF.

This chain uses TRBV5-6 with TRBJ2-3; TCRdb gives TRBD1 as the D gene, but with no DNA this cannot be confirmed. CDR1 is SGHDT and CDR2 is YYEEEE in the germline V gene. This CDR3 has 16 residues. The CDR3 here is CASSLTGMTLTDTQYF.

The chain uses TRBV4-1 and TRBJ2-3. From germline, CDR1 is MGHRA and CDR2 YSYEKL. This CDR3 has 16 residues. The CDR3: CASSQDRAGTTDTQYF.

V is TRBV5-1 and J is TRBJ2-3. The germline V gene encodes CDR1 SGHRS and CDR2 YFSETQ. The CDR3 is made up of 14 amino acids. CDR3 amino acids: CASSPDDPTDTQYF.

The chain is built from TRBV5-6 and TRBJ2-1; TCRdb picks TRBD2, but there is no DNA to check that call. Germline CDR1 is SGHDT and CDR2 is YYEEEE. The CDR3 loop spans 16 amino acids. The CDR3 here is CASSSSGLTIGSEQFF.

The chain is built from TRBV20-1 and TRBJ2-2; TCRdb outputs TRBD2, but without DNA this stays unchecked. The CDR3 is 16 residues long. Germline V gives CDR1 DFQATT, CDR2 SNEGSKA (reference sequence). The CDR3 sequence: CSASDSGRANTGELFF.

V is TRBV5-1 and J is TRBJ2-7; lacking DNA, the TRBD1 call made by TCRdb goes unchecked. Germline V lookup: CDR1 SGHRS, CDR2 YFSETQ. The CDR3 extends over 13 amino acids. Here the CDR3 reads CASTRTGTYEQYF. The whole variable domain, filled in from reference TRBV5-1 and TRBJ2-7, reads KAGVTQTPRYLIKTRGQQVTLSCSPISGHRSVSWYQQTPGQGLQFLFEYFSETQRNKGNFPGRFSGRQFSNSRSEMNVSTLELGDSALYLCASTRTGTYEQYFGPGTRLTVT.

The rearrangement links TRBV4-3 to TRBJ2-3; TCRdb picks TRBD2, but there is no DNA to check that call. The V gene's germline CDR1 is LGHNA and CDR2 YSLEER. CDR3 size: 16 residues. CDR3: CASSPEVAGGPDTQYF.